This T cell receptor beta chain is from a study of PD-1 blockade in mismatch repair-deficient tumors. To note about this clone: What it binds is not known.

Time point specified: approximately 10-day in vitro stimulation with candidate neoantigen peptide 6. Three pembrolizumab responders had their TCRs sequenced. TCRdb keeps only in-frame clones here, not all; method: immunoSEQ multiplex PCR. The data show roughly 15,000 clones, around 87% seen once. V dropped 3 bases and J dropped 2; count of bases not matched to a gene: 6. The V gene's germline CDR1 is MNHEY and CDR2 SMNVEV (reference sequence). The CDR3 loop spans 15 amino acids. The sample consisted of cells cultured in vitro, taken from a patient treated with pembrolizumab. This TCR derives from an adult with mismatch repair-deficient cancer. The chain couples TRBV27 to TRBJ2-7; 8 nucleotides align to TRBD2. The CDR3 sequence: CASSFEREPAYEQYF. DNA for the CDR3: TGTGCCAGCAGTTTCGAGCGGGAGCCGGCCTACGAGCAGTACTTC.